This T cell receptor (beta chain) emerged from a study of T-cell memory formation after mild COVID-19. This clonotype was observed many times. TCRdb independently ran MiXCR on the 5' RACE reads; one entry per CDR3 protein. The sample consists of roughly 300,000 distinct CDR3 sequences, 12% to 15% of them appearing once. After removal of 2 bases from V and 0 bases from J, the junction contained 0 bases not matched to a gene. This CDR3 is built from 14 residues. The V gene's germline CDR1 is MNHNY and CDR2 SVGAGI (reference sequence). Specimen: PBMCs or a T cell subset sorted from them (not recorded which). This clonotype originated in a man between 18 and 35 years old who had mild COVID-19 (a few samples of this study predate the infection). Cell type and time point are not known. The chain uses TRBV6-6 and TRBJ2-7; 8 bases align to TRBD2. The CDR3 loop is CASSYAGGSYEQYF. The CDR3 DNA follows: TGTGCCAGCAGTTACGCGGGGGGCTCCTACGAGCAGTACTTC.